The clone carrying this T cell receptor beta chain appeared a few times. Using a J-beta primer mix together with a sample-barcoded 5' primer, a second PCR was run for roughly 6 to 11 cycles. MiXCR, applied by TCRdb to the 5' RACE reads, yields one record per CDR3 protein. The sample consists of about 1.5 million distinct CDR3 sequences, approximately 43% of them appearing once. The data originate from a study of blood T cells in healthy people across ages. The CDR3 is made up of 13 amino acids. V was pared by 3 bases and J by 7 bases, with 2 bases of the junction left unmatched. Germline V gene data show CDR1 as SGHNT and CDR2 as YENEEA.

The chain joins TRBV11-3 to TRBJ1-2; TRBD1 matches at 10 bases. The TCR sequence derives from a woman aged 18-30 years in good health. The sample taken for sequencing was blood. The CDR3 DNA reads as TGTGCCAGCAGCTTCGGACAGGGGGTTGGCTACACCTTC. Residues: CASSFGQGVGYTF.